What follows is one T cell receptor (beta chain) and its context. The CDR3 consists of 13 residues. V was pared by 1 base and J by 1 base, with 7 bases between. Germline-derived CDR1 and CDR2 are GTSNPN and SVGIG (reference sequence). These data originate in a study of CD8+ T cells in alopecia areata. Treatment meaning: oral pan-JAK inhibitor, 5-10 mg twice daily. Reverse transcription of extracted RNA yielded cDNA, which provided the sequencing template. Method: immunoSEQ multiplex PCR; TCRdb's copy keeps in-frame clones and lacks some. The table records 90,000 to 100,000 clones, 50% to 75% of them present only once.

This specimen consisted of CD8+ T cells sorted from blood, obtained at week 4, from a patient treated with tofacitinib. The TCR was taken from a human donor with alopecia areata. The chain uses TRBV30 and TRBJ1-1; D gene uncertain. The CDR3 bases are TGTGCCTGGAGTGCGTTAGGGAACACTGAAGCTTTCTTT. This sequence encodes CAWSALGNTEAFF.